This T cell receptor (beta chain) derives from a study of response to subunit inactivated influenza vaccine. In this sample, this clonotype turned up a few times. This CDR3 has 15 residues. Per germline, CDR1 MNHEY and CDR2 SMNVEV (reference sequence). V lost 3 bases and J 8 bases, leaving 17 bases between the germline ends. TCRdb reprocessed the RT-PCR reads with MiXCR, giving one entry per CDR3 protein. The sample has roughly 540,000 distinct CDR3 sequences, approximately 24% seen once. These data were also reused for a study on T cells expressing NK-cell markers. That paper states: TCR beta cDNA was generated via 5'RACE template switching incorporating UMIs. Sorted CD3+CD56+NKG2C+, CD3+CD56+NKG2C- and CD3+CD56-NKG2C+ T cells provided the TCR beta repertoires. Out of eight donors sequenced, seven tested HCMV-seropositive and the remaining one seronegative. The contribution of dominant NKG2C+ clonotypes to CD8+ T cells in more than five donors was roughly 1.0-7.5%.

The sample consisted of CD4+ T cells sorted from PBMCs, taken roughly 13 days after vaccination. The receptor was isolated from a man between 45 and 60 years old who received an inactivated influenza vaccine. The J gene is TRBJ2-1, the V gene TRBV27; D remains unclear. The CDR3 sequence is CASSFYPEVGYEQFF. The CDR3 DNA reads TGTGCCAGCAGTTTTTACCCAGAGGTCGGCTATGAGCAGTTCTTC.